The entry that follows covers one T cell receptor beta chain sequence. Profiled with immunoSEQ multiplex PCR; TCRdb holds only in-frame clones, not every one. The repertoire holds some 2,000,000 clones, with under 97% as singletons. This specimen belongs to a study of shared clonotypes between healthy human individuals. Across the whole study: Each donor's CD4 naive and CD4 memory cells filled three plates apiece, CD8 naive two, and CD8 memory one.

The length of the CDR3 is 13 residues. Trimming stripped 5 bases from V and 5 bases from J, with 11 bases between. Germline V gene data show CDR1 as MNHNY and CDR2 as SVGAGI (reference sequence). The specimen was naive CD4+ T cells sorted from blood. Subset defined: CD45RA+ positively selected. The rearrangement joins TRBV6-6 to TRBJ2-3; no definite D call. This TCR came from a young man in good health. The CDR3 loop is CASSPPDVDTQYF. Written as DNA, the CDR3 is TGTGCCAGCAGTCCCCCGGACGTAGATACGCAGTATTTT.